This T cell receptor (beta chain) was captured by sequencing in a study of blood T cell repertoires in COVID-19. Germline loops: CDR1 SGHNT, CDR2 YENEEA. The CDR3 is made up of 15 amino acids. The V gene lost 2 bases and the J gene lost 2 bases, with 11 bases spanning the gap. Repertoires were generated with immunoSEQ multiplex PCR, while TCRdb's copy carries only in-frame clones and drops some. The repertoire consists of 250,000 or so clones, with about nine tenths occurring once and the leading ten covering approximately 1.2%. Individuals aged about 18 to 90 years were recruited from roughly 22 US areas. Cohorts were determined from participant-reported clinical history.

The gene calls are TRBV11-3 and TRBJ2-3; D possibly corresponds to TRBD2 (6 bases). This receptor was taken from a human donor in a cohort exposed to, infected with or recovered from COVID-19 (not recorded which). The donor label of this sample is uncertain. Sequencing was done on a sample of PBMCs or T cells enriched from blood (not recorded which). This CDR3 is CASSLNAGTTDTQYF. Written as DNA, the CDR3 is TGTGCCAGCAGCTTAAACGCGGGGACCACAGATACGCAGTATTTT.